The clone carrying this T cell receptor beta chain came up a few times. What it binds is unknown. PCR amplification relied on 60 Vbeta primers (plus 13 Jbeta primers). Produced via immunoSEQ multiplex PCR; TCRdb's table is partial and in-frame only. The sample carries some 90,000 clones, around 86% recorded once. This sample was included in a study of cytomegalovirus exposure and HLA in healthy donors. Study-wide results and limits: An analysis that was carried out later associated approximately 17,000 TCR beta sequences with HLA alleles at 0.05 false discovery rate.

Germline values: CDR1 SNHLY, CDR2 FYNNEI. J gave up 6 bases and V 4 bases, and 9 bases lay outside the gene matches. The length of the CDR3 is 15 residues. Sequencing was done on a sample of PBMCs. The TCR was taken from a woman between 70 and 85 years old in good health and CMV-seropositive. The genes are TRBV2 and TRBJ2-7; 10 bases map to TRBD2. The CDR3 protein is CASSGSSGSAGEQYF. The DNA for the CDR3 is TGTGCCAGCAGTGGGTCTAGCGGGAGTGCGGGCGAGCAGTACTTC.